A selection of T cell receptor beta chains follows, all from one sample in a study of blood T cell repertoires in COVID-19. Here immunoSEQ multiplex PCR was the method, and the copy in TCRdb shows in-frame clones only, minus some. This repertoire shows around 360,000 clones, more than 85% found once; its top ten account for 2.5% to 3%. The sample taken for sequencing was PBMCs or T cells enriched from blood (not recorded which). These receptors all come from a woman in her thirties who had recovered from COVID-19. CDR3s include the opening cysteine and the closing phenylalanine or tryptophan. The order of the fields is J gene, clone size, D gene, V gene, CDR3 DNA, CDR3 protein. A D gene is named only where the DNA matches it firmly. The listing skips clone size in some rows; elsewhere it reads once, few, many or a size class.

J: TRBJ1-1; size: NA; D: NA; V: TRBV7-9; DNA: TGTGCCAGCAGCTTACAACAGCTGAACACTGAAGCTTTCTTT; CDR3: CASSLQQLNTEAFF
J: TRBJ1-2; size: NA; D: TRBD1; V: TRBV6-5; DNA: TGTGCCAGCATTGGCCGACAGGGGGCGTTTGATGGCTACACCTTC; CDR3: CASIGRQGAFDGYTF
J: TRBJ2-7; size: once; D: NA; V: TRBV15; DNA: TGTGCCACCAGCAGAGATCCGCGGACCCAGGGCTACGAGCAGTACTTC; CDR3: CATSRDPRTQGYEQYF
J: TRBJ1-1; size: NA; D: TRBD1; V: TRBV7-2; DNA: TGTGCCAGCAGCATCTCCGGGACAGCGAACACTGAAGCTTTCTTT; CDR3: CASSISGTANTEAFF
J: TRBJ2-5; size: NA; D: TRBD2; V: TRBV5-6; DNA: TGTGCCAGCAGCTTGGCGGGAGGAGGAGAGACCCAGTACTTC; CDR3: CASSLAGGGETQYF
J: TRBJ2-5; size: NA; D: NA; V: TRBV21-1; DNA: TGTGCCAGCCTCTCCCGACTGGTTTTGATACGGGAGACCCAGTACTTC; CDR3: CASLSRLVLIRETQYF
J: TRBJ1-1; size: NA; D: TRBD1; V: TRBV3-1/TRBV3-2; DNA: TGTGCCAGCAGCCAGTCCACCGGACAGGTGACAGCTGAAGCTTTCTTT; CDR3: CASSQSTGQVTAEAFF
J: TRBJ2-7; size: NA; D: NA; V: TRBV12-3/TRBV12-4; DNA: TGTGCCAGCAGCCTCAGGTTAAACTACGAGCAGTACTTC; CDR3: CASSLRLNYEQYF
J: TRBJ2-5; size: NA; D: TRBD2; V: TRBV2; DNA: TGTGCCAGCGAGTCCGGGGGGGGCGAAGAGACCCAGTACTTC; CDR3: CASESGGGEETQYF
J: TRBJ1-4; size: NA; D: TRBD1; V: TRBV12-5; DNA: TGTGCTAGTGGTTGGAGAACAGGGGGCGCGACCGACGATGAAAAACTGTTTTTT; CDR3: CASGWRTGGATDDEKLFF
J: TRBJ2-1; size: NA; D: TRBD1; V: TRBV9; DNA: TGTGCCAGCAGCGCGTCCGGGACAGGGGCCAATGAGCAGTTCTTC; CDR3: CASSASGTGANEQFF
J: TRBJ2-3; size: NA; D: TRBD2; V: TRBV6-5; DNA: TGTGCCAGCAGTTACTCCGCTAGCGGGAGCTTGGATACGCAGTATTTT; CDR3: CASSYSASGSLDTQYF
J: TRBJ2-1; size: NA; D: TRBD2; V: TRBV29-1; DNA: TGCAGCGGTCACCCGGGACTAGCGGGAGGGAATGAGCAGTTCTTC; CDR3: CSGHPGLAGGNEQFF
J: TRBJ2-3; size: few; D: TRBD2; V: TRBV19; DNA: TGTGCCAGTACGTCTAGCGGGAGAGCTAGCACAGATACGCAGTATTTT; CDR3: CASTSSGRASTDTQYF
J: TRBJ2-1; size: NA; D: TRBD1; V: TRBV5-1; DNA: TGCGCCAGCAGCCTGGGACAGGGCGGCGAGCAGTTCTTC; CDR3: CASSLGQGGEQFF
J: TRBJ2-3; size: once; D: TRBD1; V: TRBV11-1; DNA: TGTGCCAGCGGCAGGGGACAGGGGGCGACAGATACGCAGTATTTT; CDR3: CASGRGQGATDTQYF
J: TRBJ2-3; size: NA; D: NA; V: TRBV7-8; DNA: TGTGCCAGCAGCCTCGAGACTTCACACACAGATACGCAGTATTTT; CDR3: CASSLETSHTDTQYF
J: TRBJ2-3; size: NA; D: NA; V: TRBV28; DNA: TGTGCCAGCAGTTTCCTGACCCGGGGAGATACGCAGTATTTT; CDR3: CASSFLTRGDTQYF
J: TRBJ2-5; size: NA; D: TRBD2; V: TRBV7-6; DNA: TGTGCCAGCAGCGGGACTAGCACAGAGACCCAGTACTTC; CDR3: CASSGTSTETQYF
J: TRBJ2-7; size: NA; D: TRBD1; V: TRBV7-2; DNA: TGTGCCAGCAGCTTAGGTCGGGACAGGGCCTACGAGCAGTACTTC; CDR3: CASSLGRDRAYEQYF
J: TRBJ2-7; size: NA; D: TRBD1; V: TRBV5-1; DNA: TGCGCCAGCAGCCAGGGACAGGGGCTAGGTTCCGAGCAGTACTTC; CDR3: CASSQGQGLGSEQYF
J: TRBJ1-6; size: NA; D: TRBD1; V: TRBV5-6; DNA: TGTGCCAGCAGCTGGGACAGGAATTCACCCCTCCACTTT; CDR3: CASSWDRNSPLHF
J: TRBJ1-2; size: NA; D: NA; V: TRBV27; DNA: TGTGCCAGCAGGATGGGGGCTGAAGGCTACACCTTC; CDR3: CASRMGAEGYTF
J: TRBJ2-7; size: NA; D: NA; V: TRBV10-3; DNA: TGTGCCATCAGTGAGCCCCCCACGGGGGACTTC; CDR3: CAISEPPTGDF
J: TRBJ2-7; size: NA; D: TRBD1; V: TRBV19; DNA: TGTGCCAGTATCCCGGGGACAGGGGGCCAAGAGCAGTACTTC; CDR3: CASIPGTGGQEQYF
J: TRBJ2-3; size: NA; D: TRBD2; V: TRBV29-1; DNA: TGCAGCGTTGCCCTAGCGGGAGGGAGCACAGATACGCAGTATTTT; CDR3: CSVALAGGSTDTQYF
J: TRBJ2-2; size: NA; D: NA; V: TRBV11-1; DNA: TGTGCCAGCAGCTTAGCCGATAGCGTTACGAACACCGGGGAGCTGTTTTTT; CDR3: CASSLADSVTNTGELFF
J: TRBJ2-1; size: NA; D: TRBD2; V: TRBV4-2; DNA: TGTGCCAGCAGCCAAGGGCGGGGGACCGGGACTAGCTGGAGCAATGAGCAGTTCTTC; CDR3: CASSQGRGTGTSWSNEQFF
J: TRBJ1-6; size: NA; D: NA; V: TRBV6-2/TRBV6-3; DNA: TGTGCCAGCAGCCCCAACGGGCAGGGGATTTCACCCCTCCACTTT; CDR3: CASSPNGQGISPLHF
J: TRBJ2-5; size: NA; D: NA; V: TRBV4-2; DNA: TGTGCCAGCAGCCAAGAGAGGGGGGAGACCCAGTACTTC; CDR3: CASSQERGETQYF
J: TRBJ1-3; size: NA; D: NA; V: TRBV11-2; DNA: TGTGCCAGCAGCGTCAACAGGGAAAACACCATATATTTT; CDR3: CASSVNRENTIYF
J: TRBJ1-1; size: once; D: NA; V: TRBV7-9; DNA: TGTGCCACACAGGTGGCTGGTGACACTGAAGCTTTCTTT; CDR3: CATQVAGDTEAFF
J: TRBJ2-2; size: NA; D: TRBD2; V: TRBV11-2; DNA: TGTGCCAGCAGCTCGGGACTAGCGGGGGGGCATATCACCGGGGAGCTGTTTTTT; CDR3: CASSSGLAGGHITGELFF
J: TRBJ2-3; size: NA; D: TRBD2; V: TRBV5-4; DNA: TGTGCCAGCAGCACCCCGGGACTAGCGGGTTCGGATACGCAGTATTTT; CDR3: CASSTPGLAGSDTQYF
J: TRBJ2-1; size: NA; D: NA; V: TRBV6-5; DNA: TGTGCCAGCAGTTACTCGACACAGGGAAGCAATGAGCAGTTCTTC; CDR3: CASSYSTQGSNEQFF